The present T cell receptor beta chain was sequenced within a study of blood T cells in healthy people across ages. Findings of the study overall: No one knew whether donors had CMV, which possibly confounded expanded clonotype changes. The fall in TCR beta diversity per million T cells was roughly linear with age. Comparison with aged donors showed that long-lived donors had more naive CD4+ cells and higher diversity.

CDR1 is MGHDK, CDR2 SYGVNS, per germline. The CDR3 extends over 13 amino acids. Then a second PCR, running about 7 to 11 cycles, was carried out with a sample-barcoded 5' primer and a J-beta primer mix. Each cDNA molecule, via a template-switch adaptor with 12 random nucleotides, was tagged. TCRdb reanalysed the 5' RACE reads using MiXCR and keeps one entry per CDR3 protein. The sample lists 700,000 or so distinct CDR3 sequences; approximately 22% were seen once. Remarks on this clonotype: Its antigen is currently unknown.

The genes are TRBV25-1 and TRBJ2-5; weak D call: TRBD1 (6 bases). The assigned J gene may be wrong: the sequence end matches TRBJ2-1 better. The sequenced sample consisted of blood. The clonotype originates from a man aged 65-85 years in good health. The CDR3 reads CASSERGGNEQFF. The CDR3 nucleotides read TGTGCCAGCAGTGAAAGAGGGGGCAATGAGCAGTTCTTC.